This T cell receptor beta chain was identified in a study of blood T cell repertoires in COVID-19. On the study more broadly: Samples of COVID-19 (acute and convalescent) were obtained from the United States, Italy and Spain. Sample material is recorded as cDNA or gDNA derived from T cells, B-cell-depleted T cells, or PBMCs.

The CDR3 has 16 amino acids. CDR1 is SGHDT and CDR2 is YYEEEE in the germline V gene. Trimming pared 5 bases from V and 0 bases from J, leaving 15 bases between. In the source study's methods: Amplification with reference gene primers provided the estimates of nucleated cell counts. Measured with immunoSEQ multiplex PCR; TCRdb has only the in-frame clones, and not every one. V, J and clone size were drawn from that table, and D and trimming were deduced from the DNA. The sample consists of roughly 100,000 clones, approximately 78% of them appearing once. The TCR comes from a woman aged 80 or over with acute or convalescent COVID-19. The sequenced sample was peripheral blood. The chain is built from TRBV5-6 and TRBJ2-1; a weak D match, TRBD1 (6 bases). CDR3 DNA: TGTGCCAGCAGAATGGGGGCCTCGAGCTCCTACAATGAGCAGTTCTTC. This gives the protein CASRMGASSSYNEQFF.